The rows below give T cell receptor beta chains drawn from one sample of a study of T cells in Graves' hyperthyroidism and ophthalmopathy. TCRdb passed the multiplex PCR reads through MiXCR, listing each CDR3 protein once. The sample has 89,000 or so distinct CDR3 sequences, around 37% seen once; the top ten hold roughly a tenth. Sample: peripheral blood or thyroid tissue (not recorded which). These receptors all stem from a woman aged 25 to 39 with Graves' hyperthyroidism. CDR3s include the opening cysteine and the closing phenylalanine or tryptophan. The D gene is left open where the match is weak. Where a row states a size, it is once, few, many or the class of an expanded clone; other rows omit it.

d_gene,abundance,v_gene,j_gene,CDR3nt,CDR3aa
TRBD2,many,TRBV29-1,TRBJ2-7,TGCAGCTTCTGGGGGACTAGCGGGAGTTCCTACGAGCAGTACTTC,CSFWGTSGSSYEQYF
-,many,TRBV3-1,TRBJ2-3,TGTGCCAGCAGCCAGGGGGCTAGCGCAGATACGCAGTATTTT,CASSQGASADTQYF
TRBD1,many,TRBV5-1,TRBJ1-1,TGCGCCAGCAGCCTGGCGGACAGGGAACACACTGAAGCTTTCTTT,CASSLADREHTEAFF
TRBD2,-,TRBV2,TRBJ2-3,TGTGCCAGCAGTTCGAGCGGGAGTAGAAATACGCAGTATTTT,CASSSSGSRNTQYF
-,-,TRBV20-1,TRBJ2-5,TGCAGCGAACGACGGGTCCAAGAGACCCAGTACTTC,CSERRVQETQYF
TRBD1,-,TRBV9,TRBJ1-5,TGTGCCAGCAGTTTAGGACAGGGGGGTAGCAATCAGCCCCAGCATTTT,CASSLGQGGSNQPQHF
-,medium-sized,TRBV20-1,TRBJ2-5,TGCAGTGCTAGAGAAGGAGGGAGAGAGACCCAGTACTTC,CSAREGGRETQYF
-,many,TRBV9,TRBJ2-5,TGTGCCAGCAGCGAGGGGCAGAGAGGAGAGACCCAGTACTTC,CASSEGQRGETQYF
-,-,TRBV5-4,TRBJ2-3,TGTGCCAGCGGCTCAGGGCGGGGAGCAGATACGCAGTATTTT,CASGSGRGADTQYF
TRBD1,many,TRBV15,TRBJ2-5,TGTGCCACCAGCAGTCGGGACAGGGGAGGCCAAGAGACCCAGTACTTC,CATSSRDRGGQETQYF
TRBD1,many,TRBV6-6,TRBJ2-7,TGTGCCAGCACCGCCCCCGGGACAGGGTGGTACGAGCAGTACTTC,CASTAPGTGWYEQYF
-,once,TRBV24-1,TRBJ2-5,TGTGCCACCAGTGTAGGGGACGGAGAGACCCAGTACTTC,CATSVGDGETQYF
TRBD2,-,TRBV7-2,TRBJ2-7,TGTGCCAGCAGTGCTAGAAGAGGTCTCCTTAGCGGGAGTCCGTACTTC,CASSARRGLLSGSPYF
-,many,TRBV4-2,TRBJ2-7,TGTGCCAGCAGCCAAACCCGAGACAGTACCTACGAGCAGTACTTC,CASSQTRDSTYEQYF
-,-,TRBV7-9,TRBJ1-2,TGTGCCAGCAGCTCTCGGACAGTGGGCTCTGGCTACACCTTC,CASSSRTVGSGYTF
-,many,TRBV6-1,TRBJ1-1,TGTGCCAGCCTACCCGGGGCAGCTTTCTTT,CASLPGAAFF
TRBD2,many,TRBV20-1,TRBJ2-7,TGCAGTGCTAGATCAGCCGGGAGGGATCCCTACGAGCAGTACTTC,CSARSAGRDPYEQYF
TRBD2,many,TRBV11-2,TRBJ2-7,TGTGCCAGCAGCTTAGGACTAGCGGGGATCGAGCAGTACTTC,CASSLGLAGIEQYF
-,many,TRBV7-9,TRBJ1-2,TGTGCCAGCACTCTAGGTTTACAGCTGAAAAGCTATGGCTACACCTTC,CASTLGLQLKSYGYTF
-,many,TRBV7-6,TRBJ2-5,TGTGCCAGCAGCTTAAGAGGGGAGACCCAGTACTTC,CASSLRGETQYF
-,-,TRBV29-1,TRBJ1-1,TGCAGCGGAAGGGCGGGGGAAAACACTGAAGCTTTCTTT,CSGRAGENTEAFF
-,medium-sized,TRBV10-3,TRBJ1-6,TGTGCCATCAGGCACGGGGATTCGAATTCACCCCTCCACTTT,CAIRHGDSNSPLHF
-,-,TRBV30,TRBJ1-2,TGTGCCTGGAGGGAACAGGTGGTGGGGGGCTACACCTTC,CAWREQVVGGYTF
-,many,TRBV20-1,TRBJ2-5,TGCAGTGCTAGTGGGCAGCAAGAGACCCAGTACTTC,CSASGQQETQYF
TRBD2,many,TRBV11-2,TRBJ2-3,TGTGCCAGCAGCTTACCTAGCGGGAGTGGAGTTACGCAGTATTTT,CASSLPSGSGVTQYF
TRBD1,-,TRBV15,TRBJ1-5,TGTGCCACCAGCAGAGGTGGACAGGGTGTACAGCCCCAGCATTTT,CATSRGGQGVQPQHF
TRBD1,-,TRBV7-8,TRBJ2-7,TGTGCCAGCAGCCGCGCCGGGACAGCACCCATTTACGAGCAGTACTTC,CASSRAGTAPIYEQYF